These 32 T cell receptor beta chains came from one sample sequenced in a study of blood T cell repertoires in COVID-19. Assay: immunoSEQ multiplex PCR; the TCRdb copy retains only in-frame clones and omits some. The sample has under 300,000 clones, 80% to 85% seen once. The sample taken for sequencing was PBMCs or T cells enriched from blood (not recorded which). These receptors came from a man aged 45-65 years who had recovered from COVID-19.

The J gene is TRBJ1-5, the V gene TRBV3-1 (or the pseudogene TRBV3-2); D remains unclear. The V gene lost 3 bases and the J gene lost 4 bases, with 4 bases spanning the gap. Germline lookup yields CDR1 LGHDT and CDR2 YNNKEL (reference sequence). The CDR3 is made up of 12 amino acids. CDR3 sequence (DNA): TGTGCCAGCAGCCATCCTAATCAGCCCCAGCATTTT. It translates to CASSHPNQPQHF.

This clone was seen many times. This rearrangement joins TRBV27 to TRBJ1-5; D perhaps matches TRBD1 (5 bases). Germline-derived CDR1 and CDR2 are MNHEY and SMNVEV (reference sequence). Trimming took 7 bases from V and 5 from J, leaving 12 bases between them. This CDR3 spans 13 amino acids. The CDR3 protein is CASTLTGDQPQHF. DNA for the CDR3: TGTGCCAGCACCCTCACGGGGGATCAGCCCCAGCATTTT.

The J gene is TRBJ1-1, the V gene TRBV6-5; tentative D call: TRBD1 (5 bases). The CDR3 length is 16 residues. The V end was cut by 0 bases, the J end by 6 bases, with 17 bases between. Per the germline V gene, CDR1 is MNHEY and CDR2 is SVGAGI. CDR3: CASSYSLLGGRAEAFF. The CDR3 nucleotides read TGTGCCAGCAGTTACTCCTTGCTCGGGGGTCGGGCTGAAGCTTTCTTT.

CDR3 protein: CASSPQSGTASGYTF. CDR3 coding DNA: TGTGCCAGCAGCCCTCAATCCGGGACAGCTTCTGGCTACACCTTC. The chain joins TRBV7-3 to TRBJ1-2; TRBD1 aligns across 7 bases. V lost 5 bases and J lost 7; bases outside the gene matches: 13. Germline CDR1 reads SGHTA; CDR2 reads FQGTGA. The CDR3 totals 15 residues.

The chain combines TRBV10-1 with TRBJ2-1; D is possibly TRBD1 (5 bases). The CDR3 totals 16 residues. V was cut by 6 bases and J by 7 bases, with 22 bases left in between. Germline V gives CDR1 WNHNN, CDR2 SYGVQD (reference sequence). The CDR3, as DNA: TGCGCCAGCAGAAAATGGGCCAAGGGGAATCCGAATGAGCAGTTCTTC. Its protein product is CASRKWAKGNPNEQFF.

The V call is TRBV9, the J call TRBJ2-7; 11 bases agree with TRBD2. V lost 4 bases and J lost 2; bases outside the gene matches: 5. The CDR3 length is 15 residues. CDR1 is SGDLS and CDR2 is YYNGEE in the germline V gene. The CDR3 sequence: CASSLLAGGPYEQYF. The CDR3 coding sequence is TGTGCCAGCAGCCTCTTAGCGGGAGGGCCCTACGAGCAGTACTTC.

In DNA form, the CDR3 reads TGTGCCAGTAGGAAACAGGGGGCTCGGCCTGGAAACACCATATATTTT. This gives the protein CASRKQGARPGNTIYF. The V gene is TRBV19, the J gene TRBJ1-3, with TRBD1 matching over 9 bases. CDR3 length: 16 residues. V lost 6 bases, J lost 2 bases, and 8 bases stayed unmatched. Germline V gene lookup returns CDR1 LNHDA and CDR2 SQIVND (reference sequence).

This clone was recorded only once. The rearrangement links TRBV5-4 to TRBJ2-7; tentatively, D is TRBD1 (5 bases). V was cut by 0 bases and J by 2 bases, with 12 bases left in between. This CDR3 contains 15 residues. Germline V gene sequence: CDR1 SGHNT, CDR2 YYREEE (reference sequence). The chain's CDR3 is CASSLAVQGPYEQYF. The CDR3 region has the DNA TGTGCCAGCAGCTTGGCCGTCCAGGGCCCCTACGAGCAGTACTTC. Filled out from reference TRBV5-4 and TRBJ2-7, the complete variable domain reads ETGVTQSPTHLIKTRGQQVTLRCSSQSGHNTVSWYQQALGQGPQFIFQYYREEENGRGNFPPRFSGLQFPNYSSELNVNALELDDSALYLCASSLAVQGPYEQYFGPGTRLTVT.

CDR3 protein: CASSEAAGQGGYYEQYF. CDR3 DNA: TGTGCCAGCAGTGAAGCTGCCGGACAGGGGGGATATTACGAGCAGTACTTC. The rearrangement links TRBV6-1 to TRBJ2-7; 10 nucleotides align to TRBD1. After removal of 0 bases from V and 4 bases from J, the junction contained 9 bases not matched to a gene. The CDR3 loop spans 17 amino acids. Germline values: CDR1 MNHNS, CDR2 SASEGT.

The rearrangement uses TRBV10-3 and TRBJ2-7, with 7 bases fitting TRBD2. With V trimmed by 8 bases and J by 4 bases, 11 bases remained unmatched. The CDR3 loop spans 14 amino acids. CDR1 ENHRY and CDR2 SYGVKD come from the germline V gene. Here the CDR3 reads CAIGLRGSSYEQYF. For the CDR3, the DNA is TGTGCCATCGGTTTGCGCGGGAGTAGTTACGAGCAGTACTTC.

The chain carries TRBV7-2 and TRBJ2-3; 7 bases map to TRBD1. CDR1 is SGHTA and CDR2 is FQGNSA in the germline V gene. Germline trimming cut 5 bases from V and 4 bases from J; bases unmatched to any gene: 12. The CDR3 has 16 residues. The DNA for the CDR3 is TGTGCCAGCAGCCCGAGCCTGGACAGGACCTCAGATACGCAGTATTTT. It is translated as CASSPSLDRTSDTQYF. Full variable domain (outside the CDR3, taken from reference TRBV7-2 and TRBJ2-3): GAGVSQSPSNKVTEKGKDVELRCDPISGHTALYWYRQSLGQGLEFLIYFQGNSAPDKSGLPSDRFSAERTGGSVSTLTIQRTQQEDSAVYLCASSPSLDRTSDTQYFGPGTRLTVL.

The chain joins TRBV11-3 to TRBJ2-3; 10 nucleotides line up with TRBD2. CDR3 size: 16 residues. The V gene end was trimmed by 5 bases and the J gene end by 1 base; junction bases not matched to a gene: 6. From germline, CDR1 is SGHNT and CDR2 YENEEA. The CDR3: CASSTRGTSGTDTQYF. CDR3 coding DNA: TGTGCCAGCAGCACCCGGGGGACTAGCGGCACAGATACGCAGTATTTT.

Only one count was recorded for this clone. The J gene is TRBJ1-2, the V gene TRBV12-3 or TRBV12-4; TRBD1 matches at 7 bases. Losses at the gene ends were 3 bases for V and 7 bases for J; bases not matched to a gene: 5. The CDR3 is made up of 13 amino acids. DNA of the CDR3: TGTGCCAGCAGTTTTAACCAGGGGGTTGGCTACACCTTC. It encodes CASSFNQGVGYTF.

This clone was found a few times. This rearrangement joins TRBV6-5 to TRBJ1-1; D perhaps matches TRBD1 (5 bases). Trimming shortened V by 6 bases and J by 4 bases, and 15 bases separated the two germline ends. The germline V gene has CDR1 MNHEY and CDR2 SVGAGI. This CDR3 has 14 residues. The CDR3 DNA reads as TGTGCCAGCAGGCGACAGACGTGGGGCACTGAAGCTTTCTTT. Protein product: CASRRQTWGTEAFF.

The rearrangement joins TRBV7-3 to TRBJ2-3; maybe TRBD2 (5 bases). V was cut by 5 bases and J by 1 base, with 16 bases left in between. Germline V gene sequence: CDR1 SGHTA, CDR2 FQGTGA. The length of the CDR3 is 16 residues. CDR3 coding DNA: TGTGCCAGCAGCCCCTCCTCGTCGCGGGGCACAGATACGCAGTATTTT. It is translated as CASSPSSSRGTDTQYF.

V and J are TRBV29-1 and TRBJ2-5; D is perhaps TRBD2 (5 bases). Trimming took off 0 bases at V and 2 bases at J, with 10 bases between the two ends. This CDR3 has 14 residues. Germline CDR1 is SQVTM and CDR2 is ANQGSEA. CDR3 protein: CSVEEGSAQETQYF. In DNA, the CDR3 is TGCAGCGTTGAAGAAGGGAGCGCACAAGAGACCCAGTACTTC.

The V call is TRBV9, the J call TRBJ1-6; a weak D match, TRBD1 (5 bases). The CDR3 loop spans 15 amino acids. Trimming took off 0 bases at V and 9 bases at J, with 13 bases between the two ends. Germline lookup yields CDR1 SGDLS and CDR2 YYNGEE. CDR3 residues: CASSVADGGVSPLHF. The CDR3 nucleotides are TGTGCCAGCAGCGTAGCGGACGGGGGAGTTTCACCCCTCCACTTT.

This chain joins TRBV27 and TRBJ2-5; D gene unclear. V gave up 6 bases and J gave up 2 bases, with 7 bases separating them. Per the germline V gene, CDR1 is MNHEY and CDR2 is SMNVEV (reference sequence). The CDR3 has 12 amino acids. The CDR3 reads CASRNSQETQYF. Written as DNA, the CDR3 is TGTGCCAGCAGGAACTCACAAGAGACCCAGTACTTC.

The rearrangement joins TRBV30 to TRBJ1-1; the D is unclear. V was clipped by 5 bases and J by 1 base, with 14 bases between them. Per germline, CDR1 GTSNPN and CDR2 SVGIG (reference sequence). The CDR3 extends over 14 amino acids. CDR3 residues: CAWGKGVTNTEAFF. The CDR3 nucleotides read TGTGCCTGGGGGAAGGGAGTCACGAACACTGAAGCTTTCTTT.

The rearrangement links TRBV6-6 to TRBJ2-7; 7 nucleotides align to TRBD2. From germline, CDR1 is MNHNY and CDR2 SVGAGI (reference sequence). This CDR3 region has 17 residues. V shed 5 bases and J 8 bases; nucleotides not matched to a gene: 21. The CDR3 protein is CASSQPNPGLRDPKQYF. CDR3 sequence (DNA): TGTGCCAGCAGTCAGCCAAACCCGGGACTAAGAGACCCGAAGCAGTACTTC.

The chain carries TRBV28 and TRBJ2-7; D call uncertain. CDR1 is MDHEN, CDR2 SYDVKM, per germline. Trimming shortened V by 6 bases and J by 12 bases, and 15 bases separated the two germline ends. The CDR3 contains 11 residues. The CDR3 DNA is TGTGCCAGCAGCTCTAACAGAGCCCCGTACTTC. It codes for CASSSNRAPYF.

The chain joins TRBV7-8 to TRBJ1-1; a possible D gene is TRBD1 (5 bases). The CDR3 loop spans 15 amino acids. Trimming removed 5 bases at V and 0 bases at J, with 13 bases between. In germline, CDR1 is SGHVS, CDR2 FQNEAQ. The DNA of the CDR3 is TGTGCCAGCAGCCCCGACAGCTACATGAACACTGAAGCTTTCTTT. Translated, it gives CASSPDSYMNTEAFF.

This clone has just a few counts. The rearrangement uses TRBV5-1 and TRBJ2-5; no firm D call. Germline V gene data show CDR1 as SGHRS and CDR2 as YFSETQ. Deletions cut 4 bases from V and 2 bases from J, with 6 bases between. The CDR3 consists of 12 residues. As DNA, the CDR3 is TGCGCCAGCAGCCCCCCTCAAGAGACCCAGTACTTC. As protein: CASSPPQETQYF.

This clone has just one count. The chain carries TRBV10-1 and TRBJ2-1, with a possible D match to TRBD1 (6 bases). The CDR3 runs 14 residues. Germline V gives CDR1 WNHNN, CDR2 SYGVQD (reference sequence). Trimming took 3 bases from V and 4 from J, leaving 10 bases between them. Here the CDR3 DNA reads TGCGCCAGCAGTGACGGACAGCTGTACAATGAGCAGTTCTTC. Translated: CASSDGQLYNEQFF.

This clone was recorded only once. The gene calls are TRBV6-2 or TRBV6-3 and TRBJ2-7; TRBD2 might be the D (6 bases). In germline, CDR1 is MNHEY, CDR2 SVGEGT. This CDR3 has 15 residues. Trimming took 1 base from V and 6 from J, leaving 16 bases between them. The DNA for the CDR3 is TGTGCCAGCAGTTACTGGGCGGGAAGGGGTCTCGAGCAGTACTTC. Its protein product is CASSYWAGRGLEQYF.

This clone was seen only a few times. The V call is TRBV18, the J call TRBJ1-3; possible D gene TRBD1, 6 bases. Germline lookup yields CDR1 KGHSH and CDR2 LQKENI. V was cut by 3 bases and J by 2 bases, with 14 bases left in between. The CDR3 contains 16 residues. The CDR3 coding sequence is TGTGCCAGCTCACCCCTACAGGGCTCGCCTGGAAACACCATATATTTT. As protein: CASSPLQGSPGNTIYF.

This rearrangement joins TRBV7-9 to TRBJ1-5, with D possibly being TRBD1 (6 bases). The length of the CDR3 is 16 residues. Between the trimmed V and J ends, which lost 1 base and 7 bases, there was a span of 17 bases. CDR1 is SEHNR, CDR2 FQNEAQ, per germline (reference sequence). The CDR3 region has the DNA TGTGCCAGCAGCTTAGGGACAGCAACCGGTGGGCAGCCCCAGCATTTT. This encodes CASSLGTATGGQPQHF.

This clone is a singleton in its sample. The chain joins TRBV11-2 to TRBJ2-7; 8 nucleotides align to TRBD1. Germline lookup yields CDR1 SGHAT and CDR2 FQNNGV. There are 14 residues in the CDR3. The junction had 3 bases not matched to a gene; V was cut back by 2 bases and J by 3 bases. CDR3 in amino acids: CASSLQGAFYEQYF. In nucleotides, the CDR3 is TGTGCCAGCAGCTTACAGGGGGCATTCTACGAGCAGTACTTC.

The V call is TRBV3-1 (or the pseudogene TRBV3-2), the J call TRBJ2-7, with D possibly TRBD2 on 6 matching bases. This CDR3 is built from 15 residues. The germline CDR1 and CDR2 sequences are LGHDT and YNNKEL (reference sequence). The germline V and J ends were trimmed by 1 base and 2 bases, with 12 bases remaining between them. CDR3 coding DNA: TGTGCCAGCAGCCAAGCACTAGCTTTACCCTACGAGCAGTACTTC. Translating gives CASSQALALPYEQYF.

The V and J genes are TRBV24-1 and TRBJ2-1, with 9 bases that match TRBD1. CDR3 length: 16 residues. V shed 4 bases and J 5 bases; nucleotides not matched to a gene: 8. Looked up from germline, CDR1 is KGHDR and CDR2 is SFDVKD. The CDR3 DNA follows: TGTGCCACCAGTGAGCCGGGACAGGGTATCAACAATGAGCAGTTCTTC. Residues: CATSEPGQGINNEQFF.

V and J are TRBV29-1 and TRBJ1-5; D gene ambiguous. Trimming left V 0 bases short and J 9 bases short, with 15 bases between. CDR3 length: 14 residues. Germline V gene data show CDR1 as SQVTM and CDR2 as ANQGSEA. The CDR3 loop is CSVEDRGNGGPQHF. CDR3 nucleotide sequence: TGCAGCGTTGAAGATCGAGGGAATGGTGGGCCCCAGCATTTT.

V usage is TRBV3-1 (or the pseudogene TRBV3-2) and J usage is TRBJ2-5; D is perhaps TRBD1 (6 bases). CDR3 length: 15 residues. Germline V gene data show CDR1 as LGHDT and CDR2 as YNNKEL (reference sequence). V lost 1 base and J lost 2, with 11 bases in between. The CDR3 DNA reads as TGTGCCAGCAGCCAAGGATGGGGGACACAAGAGACCCAGTACTTC. The encoded protein is CASSQGWGTQETQYF.